Following are 15 T cell receptor beta chains from one sample sequenced in a study of Tregs in tolerant kidney transplant recipients. Here immunoSEQ multiplex PCR was the method, and the copy in TCRdb shows in-frame clones only, minus some. This table lists approximately 49,000 clones. The starting material was CD4+ T cells from blood, obtained before the transplant. Every receptor here comes from a human donor who received a combined kidney and bone marrow transplant.

As concerns this clone: Sequencing ends 3 residues short of the CDR3 end; the germline J gene provides the rest. The chain links TRBV9 to TRBJ2-2; 13 bases are a match to TRBD2. The J segment lost 0 bases and the V segment lost 4 bases, leaving 3 bases of the junction unmatched. The CDR3 is 17 amino acids. Germline assignment: CDR1 SGDLS and CDR2 YYNGEE. The sequenced part of the CDR3 DNA is TGTGCCAGCAGCTCCGGGACTAGCGGGGCGAACACCGGGGAG. This codes for CASSSGTSGANTGE. The full CDR3 reads CASSSGTSGANTGELFF.

Details on this clone: The CDR3 end falls 3 residues outside the read, so it is completed with the germline J gene. The chain joins TRBV10-3 to TRBJ1-5, with 8 bases matching TRBD1. Trimming took 1 base from V and 4 from J; bases not matched to a gene: 9. Germline V gene sequence: CDR1 ENHRY, CDR2 SYGVKD. This CDR3 has 17 amino acids. The DNA read from the CDR3 is TGTGCCATCAGTGAGTACGGACAGGGAGGTGGAAATCAGCCC. This sequence encodes CAISEYGQGGGNQP. The CDR3 reads in full as CAISEYGQGGGNQPQHF.

On this clone itself: The CDR3 end falls 3 residues outside the read, so it is completed with the germline J gene. The chain carries TRBV19 and TRBJ2-2; possibly TRBD1 for D (5 bases). CDR3 size: 15 residues. The germline V gene encodes CDR1 LNHDA and CDR2 SQIVND (reference sequence). Trimming pared 6 bases from V and 1 base from J, leaving 12 bases between. Incomplete CDR3 DNA: TGTGCCAGTAGCCACCGACAGAAGAACACCGGGGAG. It codes for CASSHRQKNTGE. The entire CDR3 protein is CASSHRQKNTGELFF.

The CDR3 protein is CASRPTGLTTEAFF. The part of the CDR3 DNA that was read is TGTGCCAGTAGACCGACAGGGCTCACCACTGAA. The chain joins TRBV19 to TRBJ1-1; 7 nucleotides line up with TRBD1. The read comes to an end 3 residues before the CDR3 does, leaving the germline J gene to fill in the end. In germline, CDR1 is LNHDA, CDR2 SQIVND (reference sequence). The V gene end was trimmed by 6 bases and the J gene end by 4 bases; junction bases not matched to a gene: 8. The CDR3 covers 14 residues.

With regard to this clone: The read comes to an end 3 residues before the CDR3 does, leaving the germline J gene to fill in the end. The V call is TRBV10-2, the J call TRBJ2-5, with TRBD2 identical over 12 bases. CDR3 length: 14 amino acids. The V segment lost 8 bases and the J segment 1 base; nucleotides outside the gene matches: 2. Germline CDR1 reads WSHSY; CDR2 reads SAAADI. The sequenced CDR3 bases are TGCGCCAGCCGGACTAGCGGGACCCAAGAGACC. Protein sequence: CASRTSGTQET. In full, the CDR3 reads CASRTSGTQETQYF.

CDR3 amino acids: CASSYRDRSSSYEQYF. CDR3 bases read: TGTGCCAGCAGCTACCGGGACAGGTCAAGCTCCTACGAG. The chain links TRBV7-6 to TRBJ2-7; 8 nucleotides match TRBD1. The CDR3 end is not reached by the read, which stops 3 residues before it; the germline J gene fills it in. The junction had 8 bases not matched to a gene; V was cut back by 4 bases and J by 0 bases. Germline V gives CDR1 SGHVS, CDR2 FNYEAQ. The CDR3 has 16 residues.

As for this clone: The sequence runs out 3 residues before the end of the CDR3; the remainder is reconstructed from the germline J gene. The chain combines TRBV6-1 with TRBJ1-5; D remains ambiguous. The CDR3 spans 13 residues. The V gene's germline CDR1 is MNHNS and CDR2 SASEGT. V was clipped by 2 bases and J by 0 bases, with 2 bases between them. Partial CDR3 DNA: TGTGCCAGCAGTGAACATAGCAATCAGCCC. Residues: CASSEHSNQP. The complete CDR3 protein is CASSEHSNQPQHF.

CDR3 bases read: TGTGCCAGCAGCTTAGTTTCATCATCTGGAAACACC. This codes for CASSLVSSSGNT. The complete CDR3 reads CASSLVSSSGNTIYF. The chain carries TRBV7-2 and TRBJ1-3; D unresolved. The observed sequence ends 3 residues before the CDR3 terminus, with the missing tail filled in from the germline J gene. CDR3 length: 15 amino acids. Germline V lookup: CDR1 SGHTA, CDR2 FQGNSA. Trimming stripped 1 base from V and 1 base from J, with 8 bases between.

As for this clone: The CDR3 end lies 3 residues beyond the end of the read and is filled in from the germline J gene. The chain is built from TRBV13 and TRBJ2-7, with 8 positions matching TRBD1. In germline, CDR1 is PRHDT, CDR2 FYEKMQ (reference sequence). This CDR3 is built from 13 residues. The V segment lost 5 bases and the J segment 5 bases; nucleotides outside the gene matches: 5. CDR3 loop: CASSLDRVHEQYF. The sequenced part of the CDR3 DNA is TGTGCCAGCAGCCTGGACAGGGTCCACGAG.

Notes on this clone: The read terminates 3 residues before the CDR3 end, so the remaining end is supplied by the germline J gene. This chain joins TRBV9 and TRBJ2-7, with D perhaps TRBD1 (5 bases). The CDR3 is 14 residues long. Trimming stripped 3 bases from V and 1 base from J, with 11 bases between. The germline V gene encodes CDR1 SGDLS and CDR2 YYNGEE. CDR3 loop: CASSEQVASYEQYF. CDR3 DNA (partial): TGTGCCAGCAGCGAACAGGTGGCATCCTACGAG.

This CDR3 reads CASSLVSGPYEQYF. Incomplete CDR3 DNA: TGCGCCAGCAGCTTGGTGTCAGGCCCTTACGAG. V usage is TRBV5-1 and J usage is TRBJ2-7; D is unclear. With the read ending 3 residues before the CDR3 end, the germline J gene is used to fill in that end. CDR1 is SGHRS and CDR2 is YFSETQ in the germline V gene. The CDR3 covers 14 residues. Trimming stripped 0 bases from V and 4 bases from J, with 11 bases between.

The CDR3 loop is CAWSVETGGWETQYF. The DNA read from the CDR3 is TGTGCCTGGAGTGTCGAAACAGGGGGCTGGGAGACC. The chain employs TRBV30 and TRBJ2-5, with 9 bases that match TRBD1. The read falls 3 residues short of the CDR3 end, and the missing part is taken from the germline J gene. Per germline, CDR1 GTSNPN and CDR2 SVGIG (reference sequence). This CDR3 comprises 15 residues. Germline trimming cut 0 bases from V and 5 bases from J; bases unmatched to any gene: 7.

With regard to this clone: Read data end 3 residues before the CDR3 end; the end is taken from the germline J gene. The chain uses TRBV20-1 and TRBJ2-1, with 12 bases lining up with TRBD2. The junction had 12 bases not matched to a gene; V was cut back by 0 bases and J by 0 bases. The CDR3 covers 20 residues. Germline CDR1 is DFQATT and CDR2 is SNEGSKA (reference sequence). CDR3 DNA, as far as it was read: TGCAGTGCTAGAGATCTAACTAGCGGGAGGTTCCCAAGCTCCTACAATGAG. Amino acid sequence: CSARDLTSGRFPSSYNE. The complete CDR3 reads CSARDLTSGRFPSSYNEQFF.

Note on this clone: The read halts 3 residues ahead of the CDR3 end, with the missing end drawn from the germline J gene. The gene calls are TRBV2 and TRBJ2-1; the match to TRBD2 covers 10 bases. The CDR3 contains 14 residues. Germline CDR1 SNHLY, CDR2 FYNNEI. The ends lost 7 bases at V and 7 bases at J; junction bases unmatched: 7. The sequenced part of the CDR3 DNA is TGTGCCAGCATGACACTAGCGGGACCTAATGAG. Amino acids: CASMTLAGPNE. Given in full, the CDR3 is CASMTLAGPNEQFF. Based on the CDR3 plus reference TRBV2 and TRBJ2-1, the full variable domain is EPEVTQTPSHQVTQMGQEVILRCVPISNHLYFYWYRQILGQKVEFLVSFYNNEISEKSEIFDDQFSVERPDGSNFTLKIRSTKLEDSAMYFCASMTLAGPNEQFFGPGTRLTVL.

On this clone itself: The read stops 3 residues short of the end of the CDR3; the missing end is completed from the germline J gene. The gene calls are TRBV30 and TRBJ2-1; possible D gene TRBD2, 7 bases. This CDR3 contains 14 residues. The germline V and J ends were trimmed by 5 bases and 0 bases, with 11 bases remaining between them. CDR1 is GTSNPN, CDR2 SVGIG, per germline (reference sequence). Incomplete CDR3 DNA: TGTGCCTGGTTGGGGGGGCCCTCCTACAATGAG. Residues: CAWLGGPSYNE. The whole CDR3 is CAWLGGPSYNEQFF.